Listed here are 3 T cell receptor beta chains from one sample, sequenced in a study of T cells in Graves' hyperthyroidism and ophthalmopathy. There were TCR beta CDR3 regions amplified from RNA transcripts. Primed by the HTBI set, a first-round RT-PCR was run on the TCR CDR3. Via MiXCR, TCRdb re-called the multiplex PCR reads, giving one row per CDR3 protein. The sample has nearly 750,000 distinct CDR3 sequences, approximately 40% seen once; the top ten hold less than 35%. Source material: blood. The receptor source for this set is a woman aged 40 to 50 with Graves' hyperthyroidism.

The sample holds many counts of this clonotype. The chain combines TRBV7-2 with TRBJ1-3, with D unclear. The CDR3 sequence is 15 residues long. With 4 bases removed from V and 0 bases from J, the gap between germline ends came to 10 bases. Looked up from germline, CDR1 is SGHTA and CDR2 is FQGNSA. The CDR3 nucleotides are TGTGCCAGCAGCTGGGGAAGATCCTCTGGAAACACCATATATTTT. Encoded protein: CASSWGRSSGNTIYF. Using reference TRBV7-2 and TRBJ1-3 for the parts outside the CDR3, the full variable domain is GAGVSQSPSNKVTEKGKDVELRCDPISGHTALYWYRQSLGQGLEFLIYFQGNSAPDKSGLPSDRFSAERTGGSVSTLTIQRTQQEDSAVYLCASSWGRSSGNTIYFGEGSWLTVV.

In DNA form, the CDR3 reads TGCAGCGTTGAACTCACGACAGGGTTCGTCGGCGAGCAGTACTTC. Protein product: CSVELTTGFVGEQYF. The chain uses TRBV29-1 and TRBJ2-7; 7 bases fit TRBD1. Trimming cost V 2 bases and J 6 bases; bases outside gene matches: 13. The CDR3 has 15 residues. Germline CDR1 SQVTM, CDR2 ANQGSEA.

The chain combines TRBV18 with TRBJ1-4; TRBD1 might be the D (5 bases). Trimming cost V 3 bases and J 8 bases, with 10 bases left between them. There are 13 residues in the CDR3. Germline V gives CDR1 KGHSH, CDR2 LQKENI. This CDR3 is CASSPQGGEKLFF. DNA of the CDR3: TGTGCCAGCTCACCGCAGGGTGGAGAAAAACTGTTTTTT. The entire variable domain, with the rest obtained from reference TRBV18 and TRBJ1-4, is as follows: NAGVMQNPRHLVRRRGQEARLRCSPMKGHSHVYWYRQLPEEGLKFMVYLQKENIIDESGMPKERFSAEFPKEGPSILRIQQVVRGDSAAYFCASSPQGGEKLFFGSGTQLSVL.